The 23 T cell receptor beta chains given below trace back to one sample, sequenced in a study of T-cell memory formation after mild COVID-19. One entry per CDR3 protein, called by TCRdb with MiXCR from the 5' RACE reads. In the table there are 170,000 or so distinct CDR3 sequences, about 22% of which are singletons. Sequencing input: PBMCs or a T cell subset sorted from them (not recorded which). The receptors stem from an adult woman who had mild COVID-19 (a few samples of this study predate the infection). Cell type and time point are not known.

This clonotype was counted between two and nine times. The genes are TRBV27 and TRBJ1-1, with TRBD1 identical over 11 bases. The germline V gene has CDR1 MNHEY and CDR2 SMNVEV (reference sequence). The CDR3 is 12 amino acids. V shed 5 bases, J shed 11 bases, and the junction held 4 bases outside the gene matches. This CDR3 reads CASSPDRGHAFF. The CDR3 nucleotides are TGTGCCAGCAGTCCGGACAGGGGGCACGCTTTCTTT.

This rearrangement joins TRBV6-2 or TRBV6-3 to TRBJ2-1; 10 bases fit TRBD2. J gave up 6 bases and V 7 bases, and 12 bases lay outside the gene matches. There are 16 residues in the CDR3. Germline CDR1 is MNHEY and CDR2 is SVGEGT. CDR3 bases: TGTGCCAGCAAAAGGTACTTGCTAGCGGGAGTCAATGAGCAGTTCTTC. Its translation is CASKRYLLAGVNEQFF.

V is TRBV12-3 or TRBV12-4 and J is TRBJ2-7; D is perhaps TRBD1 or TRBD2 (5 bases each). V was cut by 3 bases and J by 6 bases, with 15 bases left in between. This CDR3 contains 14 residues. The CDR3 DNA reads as TGTGCCAGCAGTTTGGAACCGCCAGGGACCGAGCAGTACTTC. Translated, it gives CASSLEPPGTEQYF.

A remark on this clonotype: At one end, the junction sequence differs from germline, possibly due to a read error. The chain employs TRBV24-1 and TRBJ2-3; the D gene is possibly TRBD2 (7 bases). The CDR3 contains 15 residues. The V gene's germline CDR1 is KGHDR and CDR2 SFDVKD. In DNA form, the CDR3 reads TGTGCCATCAGTGAGGGGGGGCAAGGCACAGATACGCAGTATTTT. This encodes CAISEGGQGTDTQYF.

The DNA of the CDR3 is TGCAGTGCCGCCCCCCGAGATGTCCCTGAAGCTTTCTTT. It encodes CSAAPRDVPEAFF. This chain links TRBV20-1 with TRBJ1-1; D uncertain. V lost 6 bases and J 6 bases, leaving 17 bases between the germline ends. Germline CDR1 reads DFQATT; CDR2 reads SNEGSKA (reference sequence). The CDR3 contains 13 residues.

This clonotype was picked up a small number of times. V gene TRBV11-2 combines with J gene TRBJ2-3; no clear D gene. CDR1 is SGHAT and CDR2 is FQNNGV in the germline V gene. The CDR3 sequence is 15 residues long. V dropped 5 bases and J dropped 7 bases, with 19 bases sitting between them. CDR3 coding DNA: TGTGCCAGCAGCGACCGACAAGCACAACGCCATACGCAGTATTTT. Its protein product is CASSDRQAQRHTQYF.

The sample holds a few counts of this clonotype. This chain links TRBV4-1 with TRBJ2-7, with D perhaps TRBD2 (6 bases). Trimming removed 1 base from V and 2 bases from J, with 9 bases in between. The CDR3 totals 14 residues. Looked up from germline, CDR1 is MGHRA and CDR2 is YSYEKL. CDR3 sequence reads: CASSQGGRTYEQYF. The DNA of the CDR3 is TGCGCCAGCAGCCAAGGAGGGAGGACCTACGAGCAGTACTTC.

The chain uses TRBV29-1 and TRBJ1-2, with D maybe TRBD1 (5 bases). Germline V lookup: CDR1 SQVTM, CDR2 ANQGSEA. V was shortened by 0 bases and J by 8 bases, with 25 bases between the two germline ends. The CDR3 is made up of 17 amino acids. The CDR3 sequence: CSVEDRRGRSFYKGYTF. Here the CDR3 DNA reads TGCAGCGTTGAAGATCGGCGGGGACGAAGTTTCTATAAGGGCTACACCTTC.

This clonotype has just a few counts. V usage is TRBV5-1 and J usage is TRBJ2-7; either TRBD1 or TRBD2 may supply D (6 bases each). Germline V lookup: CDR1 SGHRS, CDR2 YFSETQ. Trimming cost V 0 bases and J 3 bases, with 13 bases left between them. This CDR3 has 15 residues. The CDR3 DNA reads TGCGCCAGCAGCTTGGTACAGGGACTCCTCTACGAGCAGTACTTC. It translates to CASSLVQGLLYEQYF. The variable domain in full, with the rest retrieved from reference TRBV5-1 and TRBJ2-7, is KAGVTQTPRYLIKTRGQQVTLSCSPISGHRSVSWYQQTPGQGLQFLFEYFSETQRNKGNFPGRFSGRQFSNSRSEMNVSTLELGDSALYLCASSLVQGLLYEQYFGPGTRLTVT.

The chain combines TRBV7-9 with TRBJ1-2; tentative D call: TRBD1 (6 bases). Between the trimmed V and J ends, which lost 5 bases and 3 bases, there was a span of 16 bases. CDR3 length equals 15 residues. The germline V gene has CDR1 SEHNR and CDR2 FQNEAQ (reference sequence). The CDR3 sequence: CASSLNRAGDYGYTF. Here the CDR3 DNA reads TGTGCCAGCAGCCTGAACAGGGCGGGGGACTATGGCTACACCTTC.

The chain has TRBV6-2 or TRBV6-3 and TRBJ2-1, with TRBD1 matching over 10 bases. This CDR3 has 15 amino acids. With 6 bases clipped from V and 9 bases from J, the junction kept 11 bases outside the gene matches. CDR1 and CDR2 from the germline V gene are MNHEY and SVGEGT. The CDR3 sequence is CASRPGTGEVSEQFF. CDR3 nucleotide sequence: TGTGCCAGCAGACCCGGGACAGGGGAAGTTAGTGAGCAGTTCTTC.

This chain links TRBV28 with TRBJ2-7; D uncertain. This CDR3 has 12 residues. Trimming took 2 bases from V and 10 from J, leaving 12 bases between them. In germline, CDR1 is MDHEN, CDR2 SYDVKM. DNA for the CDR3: TGTGCCAGCAGTTTAGGGCCTTACCTCCAGTACTTC. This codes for CASSLGPYLQYF. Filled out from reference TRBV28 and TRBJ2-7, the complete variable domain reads DVKVTQSSRYLVKRTGEKVFLECVQDMDHENMFWYRQDPGLGLRLIYFSYDVKMKEKGDIPEGYSVSREKKERFSLILESASTNQTSMYLCASSLGPYLQYFGPGTRLTVT.

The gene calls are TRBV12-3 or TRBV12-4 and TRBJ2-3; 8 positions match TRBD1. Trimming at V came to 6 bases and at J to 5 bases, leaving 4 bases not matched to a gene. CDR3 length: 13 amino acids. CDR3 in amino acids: CASSGQGLDTQYF. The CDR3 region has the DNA TGTGCCAGCAGCGGACAGGGATTAGATACGCAGTATTTT.

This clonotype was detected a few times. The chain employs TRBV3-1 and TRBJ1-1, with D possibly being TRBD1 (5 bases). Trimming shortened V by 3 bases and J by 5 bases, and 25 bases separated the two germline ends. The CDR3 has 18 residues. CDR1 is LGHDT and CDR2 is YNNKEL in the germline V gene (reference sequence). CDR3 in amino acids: CASSHPPGWDQKGTEAFF. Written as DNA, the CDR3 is TGTGCCAGCAGCCATCCCCCGGGGTGGGACCAGAAGGGGACTGAAGCTTTCTTT.

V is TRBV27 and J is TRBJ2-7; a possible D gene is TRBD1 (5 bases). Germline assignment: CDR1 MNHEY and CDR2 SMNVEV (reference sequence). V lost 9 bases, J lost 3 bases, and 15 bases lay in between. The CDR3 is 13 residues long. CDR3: CASRDRFLYEQYF. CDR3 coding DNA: TGTGCCAGTCGCGACAGATTTCTCTACGAGCAGTACTTC.

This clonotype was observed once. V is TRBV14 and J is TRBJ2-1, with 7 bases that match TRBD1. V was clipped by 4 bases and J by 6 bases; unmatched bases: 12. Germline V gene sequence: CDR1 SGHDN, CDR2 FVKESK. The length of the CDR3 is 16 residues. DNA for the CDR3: TGTGCCAGCAGCCCTATTCTACAGGGGTCGGGCAATGAGCAGTTCTTC. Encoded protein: CASSPILQGSGNEQFF.

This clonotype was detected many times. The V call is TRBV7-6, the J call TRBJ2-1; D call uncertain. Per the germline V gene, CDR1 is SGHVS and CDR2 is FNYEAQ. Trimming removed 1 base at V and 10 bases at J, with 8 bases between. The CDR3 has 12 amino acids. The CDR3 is CASSLEFGEQFF. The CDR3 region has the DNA TGTGCCAGCAGCTTAGAGTTCGGGGAGCAGTTCTTC.

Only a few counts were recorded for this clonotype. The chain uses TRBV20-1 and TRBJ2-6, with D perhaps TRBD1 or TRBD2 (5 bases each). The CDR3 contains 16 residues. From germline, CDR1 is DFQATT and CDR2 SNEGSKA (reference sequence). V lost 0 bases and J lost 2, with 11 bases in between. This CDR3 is CSARDLGETGANVLTF. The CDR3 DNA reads TGCAGTGCTAGAGACCTGGGGGAAACTGGGGCCAACGTCCTGACTTTC.

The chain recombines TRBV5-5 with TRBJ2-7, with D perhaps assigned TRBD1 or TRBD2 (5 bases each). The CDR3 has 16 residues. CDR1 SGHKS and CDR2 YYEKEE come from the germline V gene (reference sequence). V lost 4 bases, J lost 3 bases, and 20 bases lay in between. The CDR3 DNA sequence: TGTGCCAGCAGCGAAATACCCGGGACGGAGGTCTACGAGCAGTACTTC. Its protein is CASSEIPGTEVYEQYF.

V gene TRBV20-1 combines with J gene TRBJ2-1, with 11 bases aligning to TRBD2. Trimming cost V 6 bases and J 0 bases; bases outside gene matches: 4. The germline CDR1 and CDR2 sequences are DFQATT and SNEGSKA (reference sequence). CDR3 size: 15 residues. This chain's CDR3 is CSAPGLADSYNEQFF. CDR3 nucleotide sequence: TGCAGTGCGCCGGGACTAGCGGACTCCTACAATGAGCAGTTCTTC.

CDR3 sequence: CASSPRGGGRAGGPHEQYF. The CDR3 DNA follows: TGTGCCAGCAGCCCTAGAGGCGGGGGTCGAGCGGGAGGGCCCCACGAGCAGTACTTC. The chain is built from TRBV7-6 and TRBJ2-7; TRBD2 aligns across 10 bases. Germline assignment: CDR1 SGHVS and CDR2 FNYEAQ. This CDR3 spans 19 amino acids. The V gene end was trimmed by 5 bases and the J gene end by 5 bases; junction bases not matched to a gene: 21.

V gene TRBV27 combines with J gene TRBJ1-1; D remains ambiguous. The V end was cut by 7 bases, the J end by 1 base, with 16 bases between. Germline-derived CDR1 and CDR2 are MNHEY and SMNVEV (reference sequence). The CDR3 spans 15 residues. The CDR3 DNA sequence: TGTGCCAGCACACCAAATTGGGGTCCGAACACTGAAGCTTTCTTT. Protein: CASTPNWGPNTEAFF.

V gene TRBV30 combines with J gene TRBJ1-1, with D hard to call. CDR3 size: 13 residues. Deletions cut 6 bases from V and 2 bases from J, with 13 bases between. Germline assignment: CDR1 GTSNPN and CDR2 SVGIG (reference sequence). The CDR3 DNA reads TGTGCCTGCGGGGAATTAGAAAACACTGAAGCTTTCTTT. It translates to CACGELENTEAFF.